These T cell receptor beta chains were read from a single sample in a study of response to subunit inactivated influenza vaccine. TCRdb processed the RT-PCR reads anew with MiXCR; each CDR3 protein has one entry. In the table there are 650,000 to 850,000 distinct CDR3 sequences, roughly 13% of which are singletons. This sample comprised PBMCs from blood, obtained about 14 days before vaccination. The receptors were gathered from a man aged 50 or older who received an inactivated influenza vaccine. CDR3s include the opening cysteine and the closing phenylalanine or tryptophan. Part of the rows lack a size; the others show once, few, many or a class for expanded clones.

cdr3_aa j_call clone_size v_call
CASSAEPGPGLRYGYTF TRBJ1-2 . TRBV11-2
CASRISGQGSDTQYF TRBJ2-3 few TRBV6-2/TRBV6-3
CASSRGTFEVDTQYF TRBJ2-3 few TRBV4-3
CATSRDQSYNSPLHF TRBJ1-6 few TRBV15
CAISDPLGQSNTEAFF TRBJ1-1 . TRBV10-3
CASSLSGNQETQYF TRBJ2-5 . TRBV5-1
CASSLRWGQGVADTQYF TRBJ2-3 . TRBV7-9
CASSPSVDGYTF TRBJ1-2 . TRBV12-3/TRBV12-4
CISVSEPNSKHSNEQFF TRBJ2-1 few TRBV7-5
CASSYGGEAFF TRBJ1-1 many TRBV12-3/TRBV12-4
CASSLGISGREKWGESPLHF TRBJ1-6 . TRBV11-2
CAIGSQTSGPSYEQYF TRBJ2-7 . TRBV10-3
CASSPRLQAYEQYF TRBJ2-7 few TRBV27
CASSITGLSYNEQFF TRBJ2-1 . TRBV9
CASISPDRLTHF TRBJ1-1 . TRBV28
CASSTSRGRSADTQYF TRBJ2-3 few TRBV27
CASSLVEGGGYTF TRBJ1-2 few TRBV11-2
CASSQEGLYNEQFF TRBJ2-1 many TRBV4-3
CASSLSTGDGTGELFF TRBJ2-2 few TRBV5-1
CASTERETQYF TRBJ2-5 . TRBV28
CASRLGTASYNEQFF TRBJ2-1 many TRBV7-9
CSVEDGQNTGELFF TRBJ2-2 few TRBV29-1
CASSQSGKGHEQYF TRBJ2-7 . TRBV3-1
CASKRRTSVSTDTQYF TRBJ2-3 few TRBV2
CASSQGQGGTEAFF TRBJ1-1 many TRBV3-1
CASSLRWGAEETQYF TRBJ2-5 . TRBV7-9
CSAKGREALTSYEQYF TRBJ2-7 few TRBV20-1
CASSPPGQGYYGYTF TRBJ1-2 . TRBV18
CATSHRTGSSGANVLTF TRBJ2-6 few TRBV24-1
CASSQNSPIVQFF TRBJ2-1 . TRBV14
CSARAPDRSYGYTF TRBJ1-2 few TRBV20-1
CASSLTPWNTEAFF TRBJ1-1 . TRBV7-2
CSASPDTIGEQYF TRBJ2-7 few TRBV20-1
CASSHLAGGPAETQYF TRBJ2-5 . TRBV28
CASSWGQGNNEQFF TRBJ2-1 many TRBV5-6
CSAPPEGGEGYNEQFF TRBJ2-1 many TRBV20-1
CASSLAQGQGYEQYF TRBJ2-7 few TRBV12-3/TRBV12-4
CASRANRGRTEAFF TRBJ1-1 few TRBV6-1
CASSAPPRNTTDTQYF TRBJ2-3 many TRBV9
CSATAGPIQYF TRBJ2-3 . TRBV29-1
CASIQQGPNTGELFF TRBJ2-2 few TRBV6-1
CASSFPPPTGDNYGYTF TRBJ1-2 . TRBV12-3/TRBV12-4
CASSWSGQRNTEAFF TRBJ1-1 few TRBV5-1
CASSLESQGVNEQYF TRBJ2-7 . TRBV7-2
CSWGEGLNQPQHF TRBJ1-5 . TRBV29-1
CASSVSGQGSGEKLFF TRBJ1-4 . TRBV9
CASSQDNISGEQYF TRBJ2-7 . TRBV4-2
CASSPVGVRLAGEITDTQYF TRBJ2-3 few TRBV5-1
CASSYLSGLAGGPGGELFF TRBJ2-2 . TRBV6-5
CASSEWTAYSNQPQHF TRBJ1-5 many TRBV2
CASSLAPGEAFF TRBJ1-1 . TRBV7-9
CASSLTTGQGGAEAFF TRBJ1-1 . TRBV7-9
CASSLGGWGSNYGYTF TRBJ1-2 . TRBV7-3
CASSATREALQHF TRBJ1-5 many TRBV2
CASRRDRGMFYGYTF TRBJ1-2 few TRBV6-1